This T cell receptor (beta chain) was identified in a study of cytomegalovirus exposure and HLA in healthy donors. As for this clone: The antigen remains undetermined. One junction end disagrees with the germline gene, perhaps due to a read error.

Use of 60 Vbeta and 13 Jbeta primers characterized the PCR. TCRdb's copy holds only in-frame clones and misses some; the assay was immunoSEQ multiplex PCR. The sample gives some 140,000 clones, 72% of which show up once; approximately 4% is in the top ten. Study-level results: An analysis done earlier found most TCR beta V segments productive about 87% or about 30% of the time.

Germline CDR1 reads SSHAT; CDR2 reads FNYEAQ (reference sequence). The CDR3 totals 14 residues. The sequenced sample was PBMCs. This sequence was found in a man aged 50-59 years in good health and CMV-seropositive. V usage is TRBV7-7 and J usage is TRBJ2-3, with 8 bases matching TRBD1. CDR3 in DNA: TGTGCTAGCAGCCGCGGACAGGGAACAGATACGCAGTATTTT. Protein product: CASSRGQGTDTQYF. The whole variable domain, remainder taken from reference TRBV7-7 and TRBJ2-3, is GAGVSQSPRYKVTKRGQDVTLRCDPISSHATLYWYQQALGQGPEFLTYFNYEAQPDKSGLPSDRFSAERPEGSISTLTIQRTEQRDSAMYRCASSRGQGTDTQYFGPGTRLTVL.